These T cell receptor beta chains were read from a single sample in a study of cytomegalovirus exposure and HLA in healthy donors. This table comes from immunoSEQ multiplex PCR, and its TCRdb copy is limited to in-frame clones, with some not included. The table lists roughly 86,000 clones, about 70% of them singletons. Sequenced material: PBMCs. Every receptor here comes from a man between 60 and 70 years old in good health and CMV-seronegative. Both conserved end residues are part of each CDR3. D genes are given only for firm matches. The size of a clone is reported for some rows only, either as once, few or many, or as a class for expanded clones.

>TRBJ2-5|NA|TRBV7-2|TRBD2
CASSSGGPMRETQYF
TGTGCCAGCAGCTCGGGGGGGCCCATGAGAGAGACCCAGTACTTC
>TRBJ1-3|many|TRBV5-6|TRBD1
CASSLDPGGAGNTIYF
TGTGCCAGCAGCTTGGATCCAGGGGGAGCGGGAAACACCATATATTTT
>TRBJ2-7|NA|TRBV29-1|NA
CSVGPGTRGYEQYF
TGCAGCGTCGGCCCCGGGACAAGGGGCTACGAGCAGTACTTC
>TRBJ2-7|NA|TRBV7-8|TRBD2
CASSLQGIVGGPYF
TGTGCCAGCAGCTTACAGGGAATTGTGGGAGGGCCATACTTC
>TRBJ2-1|NA|TRBV4-2|NA
CASSQEMTASSYNEQFF
TGTGCCAGCAGCCAAGAGATGACGGCTAGCTCCTACAATGAGCAGTTCTTC
>TRBJ1-1|NA|TRBV10-2|NA
CASRLDRTEAFF
TGCGCCAGCAGGCTAGACCGCACTGAAGCTTTCTTT
>TRBJ2-2|NA|TRBV6-5|TRBD1
CASSRGQDFTGELFF
TGTGCCAGCAGTCGGGGACAGGATTTCACCGGGGAGCTGTTTTTT
>TRBJ1-4|NA|TRBV6-1|NA
CASSGGGYNEKLFF
TGTGCCAGCAGTGGAGGGGGTTATAATGAAAAACTGTTTTTT
>TRBJ2-7|NA|TRBV7-6|TRBD2
CASSVAGGLYEQYF
TGTGCCAGCAGCGTAGCGGGGGGACTCTACGAGCAGTACTTC
>TRBJ2-3|NA|TRBV5-4|TRBD1
CASSLTGGGTDTQYF
TGTGCCAGCAGCTTGACAGGGGGCGGCACAGATACGCAGTATTTT
>TRBJ2-3|NA|TRBV28|NA
CASSPTSTDTQYF
TGTGCCAGCAGTCCAACTAGCACAGATACGCAGTATTTT
>TRBJ2-7|NA|TRBV30|NA
CAWSGGRRGQSYEQYF
TGTGCCTGGAGTGGGGGTAGGAGGGGACAGTCCTACGAGCAGTACTTC
>TRBJ2-3|once|TRBV27|TRBD1
CASIDRVTDTQYF
TGTGCCAGCATAGACAGGGTCACAGATACGCAGTATTTT
>TRBJ2-3|NA|TRBV5-4|NA
CASSLAGSTDTQYF
TGTGCCAGCAGCTTGGCGGGGAGCACAGATACGCAGTATTTT
>TRBJ1-1|once|TRBV30|NA
CAWSVRQVFEAFF
TGTGCCTGGAGTGTACGCCAGGTCTTTGAAGCTTTCTTT
>TRBJ2-5|once|TRBV29-1|NA
CSTRSWQETQYF
TGTAGTACCCGGTCGTGGCAAGAGACCCAGTACTTC
>TRBJ2-7|NA|TRBV21-1|NA
CASSGMTGRREGPYEQYF
TGTGCCAGCAGCGGGATGACGGGGCGACGGGAGGGCCCCTACGAGCAGTACTTC
>TRBJ2-5|few|TRBV11-2|TRBD1
CASTRTGRETQYF
TGTGCCAGCACCCGGACAGGGAGGGAGACCCAGTACTTC
>TRBJ1-1|once|TRBV7-2|TRBD1
CASSLQGGMNTEAFF
TGTGCCAGCAGCCTACAGGGGGGCATGAACACTGAAGCTTTCTTT
>TRBJ2-2|few|TRBV30|NA
CAWSVRGGAAELFF
TGTGCCTGGAGTGTAAGAGGGGGGGCCGCGGAGCTGTTTTTT
>TRBJ1-1|few|TRBV28|NA
CASNKGPGTEAFF
TGTGCCAGCAACAAGGGGCCGGGCACTGAAGCTTTCTTT
>TRBJ2-1|NA|TRBV28|NA
CASTSFSHNEQFF
TGTGCCAGCACGTCCTTTAGCCACAATGAGCAGTTCTTC
>TRBJ1-1|NA|TRBV11-2|TRBD1
CASSLGAGGTPGTEAFF
TGTGCCAGCAGCTTAGGCGCAGGGGGCACACCGGGAACTGAAGCTTTCTTT
>TRBJ2-7|NA|TRBV6-5|NA
CASSQERRGEQYF
TGTGCCAGCAGCCAGGAGCGTAGGGGCGAGCAGTACTTC
>TRBJ1-2|NA|TRBV6-5|NA
CASSPLGQHYGYTF
TGTGCCAGCAGCCCTTTAGGACAGCACTATGGCTACACCTTC
>TRBJ1-1|NA|TRBV7-8|TRBD1
CASSAGQKNTEAFF
TGTGCCAGCAGCGCGGGACAGAAGAACACTGAAGCTTTCTTT
>TRBJ1-2|once|TRBV20-1|NA
CSAEGYGYTF
TGCAGTGCTGAGGGCTATGGCTACACCTTC
>TRBJ2-2|once|TRBV7-8|TRBD2
CASSTYSGRANTGELFF
TGTGCCAGCAGCACCTATAGCGGGAGGGCCAACACCGGGGAGCTGTTTTTT
>TRBJ2-1|NA|TRBV10-1|TRBD2
CASSEGTSERQFF
TGCGCCAGCAGTGAGGGGACTAGCGAAAGACAGTTCTTC
>TRBJ2-7|NA|TRBV5-1|TRBD2
CASSLAPEGGYEQYF
TGCGCCAGCAGCTTGGCCCCGGAGGGAGGGTACGAGCAGTACTTC
>TRBJ1-3|NA|TRBV2|TRBD1
CARRTGGSGNTIYF
TGTGCCAGAAGGACAGGGGGCTCTGGAAACACCATATATTTT
>TRBJ1-1|NA|TRBV7-2|TRBD1
CASSYRSGQGYEAFF
TGTGCCAGCAGCTATAGATCGGGACAGGGGTATGAAGCTTTCTTT
>TRBJ1-1|NA|TRBV7-2|NA
CASSRTRGTEAFF
TGTGCCAGCAGCCGGACGCGGGGAACTGAAGCTTTCTTT
>TRBJ2-5|few|TRBV6-5|TRBD2
CASSRLAEGQETQYF
TGTGCCAGCAGCCGACTAGCGGAGGGCCAAGAGACCCAGTACTTC
>TRBJ1-3|NA|TRBV19|TRBD1
CASSGTGSTGNTIYF
TGTGCCAGTAGTGGGACAGGGTCGACTGGAAACACCATATATTTT
>TRBJ1-2|few|TRBV28|NA
CASSLSGRNYGYTF
TGTGCCAGCAGTTTATCAGGAAGAAACTATGGCTACACCTTC
>TRBJ2-1|NA|TRBV7-9|NA
CAVSRDSTYNEQFF
TGTGCCGTGTCGCGGGACAGCACATACAATGAGCAGTTCTTC
>TRBJ1-5|few|TRBV13|NA
CASSQGRGNQPQHF
TGTGCCAGCAGCCAGGGCAGGGGTAATCAGCCCCAGCATTTT
>TRBJ2-1|NA|TRBV7-9|NA
CASSLRNEQFF
TGTGCCAGCAGCTTGCGTAATGAGCAGTTCTTC
>TRBJ2-1|NA|TRBV4-1|TRBD2
CASSQVLADYNEQFF
TGCGCCAGCAGCCAAGTCCTAGCGGATTACAATGAGCAGTTCTTC
>TRBJ2-3|NA|TRBV2|NA
CASSDRWTSTDTQYF
TGTGCCAGCAGTGACCGTTGGACTAGCACAGATACGCAGTATTTT
>TRBJ1-3|few|TRBV9|NA
CASSFGTGSSGNTIYF
TGTGCCAGCAGCTTCGGGACCGGGAGCTCTGGAAACACCATATATTTT
>TRBJ2-5|NA|TRBV5-1|TRBD2
CASSLTTSGGGETQYF
TGCGCCAGCAGCTTGACGACTAGCGGGGGGGGAGAGACCCAGTACTTC
>TRBJ2-5|few|TRBV7-9|NA
CASSFSGQETQYF
TGTGCCAGCAGCTTCAGCGGCCAAGAGACCCAGTACTTC
>TRBJ2-5|NA|TRBV29-1|NA
CSVETGETQYF
TGCAGCGTTGAAACCGGAGAGACCCAGTACTTC
>TRBJ2-1|NA|TRBV27|NA
CASSLVGGYNEQFF
TGTGCCAGCTCGCTCGTGGGGGGCTACAATGAGCAGTTCTTC
>TRBJ1-2|few|TRBV2|NA
CASTQTRNGYTF
TGTGCCAGCACCCAGACTAGAAATGGCTACACCTTC
>TRBJ2-7|NA|TRBV18|NA
CASSPQGTPYEQYF
TGTGCCAGCTCACCGCAGGGCACCCCCTACGAGCAGTACTTC